The 25 T cell receptor beta chains below all came from one sample that was sequenced in a study of blood T cell repertoires in COVID-19 (TCRdb year 2020). Library preparation was by the immunoSEQ multiplex PCR assay. This is the immuneACCESS table as TCRdb keeps it, with only in-frame sequences that have V and J called. A part of the clones is gone; compared with another copy, unresolved V genes explain less than half, and the rest is unexplained. This sample holds under 400,000 clones; roughly 90% were observed only once. Together, the top ten hold less than 3% of the sample. The sample consisted of peripheral blood. Every receptor here comes from a woman younger than 45 with COVID-19, enrolled during active disease.

The V call is TRBV29-1, the J call TRBJ1-3; D perhaps matches TRBD1 (5 bases). V gave up 6 bases and J gave up 0 bases, with 15 bases separating them. The CDR3 covers 15 residues. Germline-derived CDR1 and CDR2 are SQVTM and ANQGSEA. The CDR3 DNA follows: TGCAGCGTCATAACCCCAGACAGCTCTGGAAACACCATATATTTT. Amino acids: CSVITPDSSGNTIYF.

This chain joins TRBV5-1 and TRBJ2-1; 7 positions match TRBD1. Germline CDR1 is SGHRS and CDR2 is YFSETQ. V shed 3 bases and J 6 bases; nucleotides not matched to a gene: 9. The CDR3 loop spans 15 amino acids. CDR3 region: CASSSQGGWGNEQFF. The CDR3 DNA is TGCGCCAGCAGCTCCCAAGGGGGCTGGGGCAATGAGCAGTTCTTC.

This clone appeared a single time. The same CDR3 can be traced to other DNA sequences in this sample. The rearrangement joins TRBV10-3 to TRBJ2-1, with a possible D match to TRBD1 (6 bases). V was cut by 0 bases and J by 0 bases, with 9 bases left in between. CDR3 size: 16 residues. CDR1 ENHRY and CDR2 SYGVKD come from the germline V gene. As DNA, the CDR3 is TGTGCCATCAGTGAGTCGACAGGTAGCTCCTACAATGAGCAGTTCTTC. Translated: CAISESTGSSYNEQFF.

This chain links TRBV5-1 with TRBJ2-5, with 10 nucleotides matching TRBD2. The CDR3 loop spans 15 amino acids. Trimming removed 4 bases from V and 3 bases from J; junction bases left unmatched: 6. Per germline, CDR1 SGHRS and CDR2 YFSETQ. CDR3 bases: TGCGCCAGCAGCACCGGGACTAGCGAGAAAGAGACCCAGTACTTC. Translation: CASSTGTSEKETQYF.

This clone was seen once. The J gene is TRBJ2-1, the V gene TRBV2; 12 nucleotides agree with TRBD2. Germline CDR1 and CDR2: SNHLY and FYNNEI. CDR3 length: 15 residues. Trimming cost V 6 bases and J 3 bases; bases outside gene matches: 3. CDR3 loop: CASSGLAGNYNEQFF. The CDR3 DNA follows: TGTGCCAGCAGCGGACTAGCGGGAAACTACAATGAGCAGTTCTTC.

J is TRBJ2-1 and V is TRBV5-1; 12 bases agree with TRBD2. Germline assignment: CDR1 SGHRS and CDR2 YFSETQ. With 4 bases clipped from V and 0 bases from J, the junction kept 2 bases outside the gene matches. The CDR3 has 16 residues. The CDR3 here is CASSVTSGGSYNEQFF. The CDR3 nucleotides are TGCGCCAGCAGCGTGACTAGCGGGGGCTCCTACAATGAGCAGTTCTTC.

The J gene is TRBJ2-3, the V gene TRBV5-4; 16 bases are a match to TRBD2. The germline V gene encodes CDR1 SGHNT and CDR2 YYREEE (reference sequence). The CDR3 runs 18 residues. The junction had 3 bases not matched to a gene; V was cut back by 0 bases and J by 2 bases. The CDR3 sequence is CASSLVGLAGGDTDTQYF. As DNA, the CDR3 is TGTGCCAGCAGCTTGGTGGGACTAGCGGGAGGGGACACAGATACGCAGTATTTT.

V and J are TRBV3-1 (or the pseudogene TRBV3-2) and TRBJ2-2, with a weak D call TRBD2 (5 bases). The CDR3 is 15 amino acids. V was shortened by 2 bases and J by 2 bases, with 9 bases between the two germline ends. Per germline, CDR1 LGHDT and CDR2 YNNKEL (reference sequence). The CDR3 sequence: CASSQSGVNTGELFF. The CDR3 DNA follows: TGTGCCAGCAGCCAATCCGGGGTAAACACCGGGGAGCTGTTTTTT.

The chain carries TRBV27 and TRBJ1-2; D is uncertain. Trimming pared 3 bases from V and 8 bases from J, leaving 19 bases between. This CDR3 spans 15 amino acids. CDR1 MNHEY and CDR2 SMNVEV come from the germline V gene (reference sequence). In nucleotides, the CDR3 is TGTGCCAGCAGTTTGACCCCTTGGGGAGGCTCGGGCTACACCTTC. Residues: CASSLTPWGGSGYTF.

V usage is TRBV27 and J usage is TRBJ1-5; 10 bases map to TRBD1. The CDR3 loop spans 15 amino acids. Germline V gene lookup returns CDR1 MNHEY and CDR2 SMNVEV (reference sequence). Trimming took 3 bases from V and 2 from J; bases not matched to a gene: 1. CDR3 residues: CASSLGTGGNQPQHF. The CDR3 region has the DNA TGTGCCAGCAGTTTGGGGACAGGGGGCAATCAGCCCCAGCATTTT.

This rearrangement joins TRBV19 to TRBJ1-5, with 7 nucleotides matching TRBD1. The CDR3 extends over 16 amino acids. Trimming cost V 0 bases and J 2 bases; bases outside gene matches: 4. Germline CDR1 reads LNHDA; CDR2 reads SQIVND (reference sequence). CDR3 in amino acids: CASSIETGVRNQPQHF. The CDR3 DNA is TGTGCCAGTAGTATAGAAACAGGGGTTCGCAATCAGCCCCAGCATTTT.

The J gene is TRBJ1-2, the V gene TRBV5-1; D gene uncertain. Trimming pared 0 bases from V and 0 bases from J, leaving 12 bases between. Germline-derived CDR1 and CDR2 are SGHRS and YFSETQ. This CDR3 has 16 residues. The CDR3 sequence is CASSLAGSRANYGYTF. CDR3 nucleotides: TGCGCCAGCAGCTTGGCCGGGTCCCGAGCTAACTATGGCTACACCTTC.

The rearrangement links TRBV11-2 to TRBJ2-1; TRBD2 aligns across 9 bases. Looked up from germline, CDR1 is SGHAT and CDR2 is FQNNGV. CDR3 size: 15 residues. The V segment lost 3 bases and the J segment 9 bases; nucleotides outside the gene matches: 9. The CDR3 protein is CASSFGGLASPEQFF. CDR3 nucleotide sequence: TGTGCCAGCAGCTTCGGGGGACTAGCATCGCCTGAGCAGTTCTTC.

This chain links TRBV5-6 with TRBJ1-5, with 11 bases identical to TRBD1. V lost 3 bases and J lost 5; bases outside the gene matches: 4. CDR3 length equals 15 residues. Germline V gives CDR1 SGHDT, CDR2 YYEEEE. The CDR3: CASSSLGQGDQPQHF. CDR3 DNA: TGTGCCAGCAGCTCGCTGGGACAGGGGGATCAGCCCCAGCATTTT.

This clone was found once. The genes are TRBV20-1 and TRBJ2-1; TRBD2 might be the D (6 bases). CDR3 length: 11 residues. From germline, CDR1 is DFQATT and CDR2 SNEGSKA (reference sequence). Trimming left V 6 bases short and J 7 bases short, with 10 bases between. The CDR3 DNA reads TGCAGTGCCGGCCGGGGGAATGAGCAGTTCTTC. Translating it yields CSAGRGNEQFF.

The chain is built from TRBV30 and TRBJ1-5; unclear D gene. Germline assignment: CDR1 GTSNPN and CDR2 SVGIG (reference sequence). The CDR3 has 12 residues. The V end lost 2 bases, the J end lost 4 bases, and 6 bases lay between the germline ends. Here the CDR3 DNA reads TGTGCCTGGAGTTTTCTAAATCAGCCCCAGCATTTT. It is translated as CAWSFLNQPQHF.

The chain uses TRBV10-3 and TRBJ1-2, with 9 bases lining up with TRBD1. The germline V gene has CDR1 ENHRY and CDR2 SYGVKD. The CDR3 covers 15 residues. Trimming at V came to 2 bases and at J to 4 bases, leaving 5 bases not matched to a gene. DNA of the CDR3: TGTGCCATCAGTGAGGGGACAGGGAGGGCCTATGGCTACACCTTC. Translated: CAISEGTGRAYGYTF.

The chain carries TRBV10-3 and TRBJ2-2; TRBD1 is a possible D gene (6 bases). CDR1 ENHRY and CDR2 SYGVKD come from the germline V gene. V was trimmed by 2 bases and J by 5 bases, leaving 6 bases between them. The CDR3 sequence is 13 residues long. The CDR3 nucleotides read TGTGCCATCAGTGAGAGGGGGACCGGGGAGCTGTTTTTT. Its protein product is CAISERGTGELFF.

V and J are TRBV27 and TRBJ2-7; 10 bases are shared with TRBD1. CDR1 is MNHEY and CDR2 is SMNVEV in the germline V gene (reference sequence). The CDR3 is made up of 16 amino acids. The J segment lost 1 base and the V segment lost 5 bases, leaving 8 bases of the junction unmatched. The CDR3 protein is CASSTFRDRGSYEQYF. The CDR3 bases are TGTGCCAGCAGTACCTTCCGGGACAGGGGATCCTACGAGCAGTACTTC.

The genes are TRBV7-9 and TRBJ1-5; 7 nucleotides align to TRBD1. The ends lost 5 bases at V and 0 bases at J; junction bases unmatched: 4. Looked up from germline, CDR1 is SEHNR and CDR2 is FQNEAQ (reference sequence). The CDR3 loop spans 15 amino acids. CDR3 amino acids: CASSAGTDSNQPQHF. Here the CDR3 DNA reads TGTGCCAGCAGCGCTGGGACAGATAGCAATCAGCCCCAGCATTTT.

The CDR3 spells CASSQSGQVLYGYTF. CDR3 in DNA: TGTGCCAGCAGCCAATCCGGACAGGTATTATATGGCTACACCTTC. The rearrangement links TRBV6-5 to TRBJ1-2; 7 bases match TRBD1. The CDR3 loop spans 15 amino acids. V gave up 6 bases and J gave up 5 bases; unmatched junction bases: 12. Germline assignment: CDR1 MNHEY and CDR2 SVGAGI.

The rearrangement joins TRBV5-1 to TRBJ2-1; D remains ambiguous. V was shortened by 0 bases and J by 4 bases, with 5 bases between the two germline ends. Per the germline V gene, CDR1 is SGHRS and CDR2 is YFSETQ. The CDR3 runs 13 residues. For the CDR3, the DNA is TGCGCCAGCAGCTTGGTCCATTACAATGAGCAGTTCTTC. Translation gives CASSLVHYNEQFF.

V usage is TRBV5-1 and J usage is TRBJ2-7, with D possibly being TRBD2 (6 bases). The ends were cut back, 0 bases at V and 6 bases at J, with 19 bases in the middle. CDR1 is SGHRS and CDR2 is YFSETQ in the germline V gene. The CDR3 sequence is 16 residues long. In nucleotides, the CDR3 is TGCGCCAGCAGCTTGGACGCGGGGACGTCTATTACCGAGCAGTACTTC. The encoded protein is CASSLDAGTSITEQYF.

The J gene is TRBJ2-2, the V gene TRBV7-9; 9 bases match TRBD1. The V gene's germline CDR1 is SEHNR and CDR2 FQNEAQ (reference sequence). The CDR3 consists of 15 residues. V lost 1 base and J lost 7; bases outside the gene matches: 4. DNA of the CDR3: TGTGCCAGCAGCTTAGGCACAGGGGGCCTCGGGGAGCTGTTTTTT. Encoded protein: CASSLGTGGLGELFF. The variable domain in full, completed from reference TRBV7-9 and TRBJ2-2, reads DTGVSQNPRHKITKRGQNVTFRCDPISEHNRLYWYRQTLGQGPEFLTYFQNEAQLEKSRLLSDRFSAERPKGSFSTLEIQRTEQGDSAMYLCASSLGTGGLGELFFGEGSRLTVL.

The V gene is TRBV27, the J gene TRBJ1-1; TRBD1 might be the D (6 bases). V lost 3 bases to trimming and J lost 0 bases, with 14 bases between them. The CDR3 has 16 residues. Germline loops: CDR1 MNHEY, CDR2 SMNVEV (reference sequence). The chain's CDR3 is CASSFSGGRLNTEAFF. The CDR3 nucleotides are TGTGCCAGCAGTTTCTCGGGGGGCAGATTGAACACTGAAGCTTTCTTT.